The 32 T cell receptor beta chains below all came from one sample that was sequenced in a study of control samples from healthy donors and cancer patients. Repertoires were generated with immunoSEQ multiplex PCR, while TCRdb's copy carries only in-frame clones and drops some. The repertoire has about 98,000 clones, around 80% of them found once; the top ten carry approximately 2%. Sequencing was performed on blood. These receptor sequences come from a man in his sixties in good health.

This chain uses TRBV6-5 with TRBJ1-6; 7 nucleotides agree with TRBD1. Unmatched junction bases numbered 6, after V lost 0 bases and J lost 13 bases. Germline V gene lookup returns CDR1 MNHEY and CDR2 SVGAGI. The CDR3 runs to 14 residues. The CDR3 DNA is TGTGCCAGCAGTTACTCGACAGGGTTGGCCCCCCTCCACTTT. Translating it yields CASSYSTGLAPLHF.

The chain recombines TRBV11-1 with TRBJ2-7; tentative D call: TRBD1 (5 bases). This CDR3 is built from 14 residues. CDR1 is SGHAT and CDR2 is FQDESV in the germline V gene (reference sequence). V was clipped by 1 base and J by 2 bases, with 9 bases between them. The CDR3 loop is CASSLEDSPYEQYF. Written as DNA, the CDR3 is TGTGCCAGCAGCTTAGAAGACAGTCCCTACGAGCAGTACTTC. Full variable domain (remainder filled in from reference TRBV11-1 and TRBJ2-7): EAEVAQSPRYKITEKSQAVAFWCDPISGHATLYWYRQILGQGPELLVQFQDESVVDDSQLPKDRFSAERLKGVDSTLKIQPAELGDSAMYLCASSLEDSPYEQYFGPGTRLTVT.

The chain employs TRBV5-1 and TRBJ1-3; 7 bases agree with TRBD1. Germline V CDR1 and CDR2: SGHRS, YFSETQ. V was pared by 0 bases and J by 4 bases, with 4 bases of the junction left unmatched. This CDR3 has 15 residues. CDR3 coding DNA: TGCGCCAGCAGCTTGGTCCAGGGGGACGGAAACACCATATATTTT. The encoded protein is CASSLVQGDGNTIYF.

This clone was seen only a few times. The chain recombines TRBV5-1 with TRBJ2-5, with 7 nucleotides matching TRBD2. Germline V gives CDR1 SGHRS, CDR2 YFSETQ. The CDR3 has 16 amino acids. The V segment lost 0 bases and the J segment 4 bases; nucleotides outside the gene matches: 9. The CDR3 DNA reads as TGCGCCAGCAGCTTGGTTAGCGGGCGGAGTGGAGAGACCCAGTACTTC. Protein sequence: CASSLVSGRSGETQYF. Drawing the rest from reference TRBV5-1 and TRBJ2-5, the complete variable domain is KAGVTQTPRYLIKTRGQQVTLSCSPISGHRSVSWYQQTPGQGLQFLFEYFSETQRNKGNFPGRFSGRQFSNSRSEMNVSTLELGDSALYLCASSLVSGRSGETQYFGPGTRLLVL.

The chain is built from TRBV2 and TRBJ2-5; 10 nucleotides match TRBD2. J gave up 1 base and V 6 bases, and 5 bases lay outside the gene matches. The CDR3 consists of 15 residues. CDR1 is SNHLY and CDR2 is FYNNEI in the germline V gene. CDR3 in DNA: TGTGCCAGCAGATTAGCGGGGGGTGCCCAAGAGACCCAGTACTTC. Translation: CASRLAGGAQETQYF. Supplemented by reference TRBV2 and TRBJ2-5, the full variable domain reads EPEVTQTPSHQVTQMGQEVILRCVPISNHLYFYWYRQILGQKVEFLVSFYNNEISEKSEIFDDQFSVERPDGSNFTLKIRSTKLEDSAMYFCASRLAGGAQETQYFGPGTRLLVL.

The chain recombines TRBV4-2 with TRBJ2-5; 8 nucleotides agree with TRBD2. Germline CDR1 LGHNA, CDR2 YNFKEQ. This CDR3 has 16 amino acids. After removal of 3 bases from V and 4 bases from J, the junction contained 10 bases not matched to a gene. The CDR3 sequence: CASSQTSSGTRETQYF. CDR3 sequence (DNA): TGTGCCAGCAGCCAGACCTCATCTGGGACTAGAGAGACCCAGTACTTC.

This clone showed up just once. This chain uses TRBV7-9 with TRBJ2-1; 7 bases align to TRBD2. The CDR3 contains 16 residues. Losses at the gene ends were 2 bases for V and 4 bases for J; bases not matched to a gene: 8. The germline gives CDR1 SEHNR, CDR2 FQNEAQ (reference sequence). CDR3 DNA: TGTGCCAGCAGCTTAAGAGCGGGAACGGAGTACAATGAGCAGTTCTTC. Its protein is CASSLRAGTEYNEQFF.

This chain uses TRBV3-1 (or the pseudogene TRBV3-2) with TRBJ2-2; 8 nucleotides match TRBD1. Trimming cost V 5 bases and J 5 bases; bases outside gene matches: 10. Germline lookup yields CDR1 LGHDT and CDR2 YNNKEL (reference sequence). The CDR3 runs 16 residues. The CDR3 DNA is TGTGCCAGCAGCACGAGGACAGGGTCGATTACCGGGGAGCTGTTTTTT. This encodes CASSTRTGSITGELFF.

V gene TRBV19 combines with J gene TRBJ1-4; D possibly corresponds to TRBD1 (6 bases). The germline V and J ends were trimmed by 3 bases and 12 bases, with 17 bases remaining between them. This CDR3 spans 14 amino acids. From germline, CDR1 is LNHDA and CDR2 SQIVND (reference sequence). The CDR3 here is CASSMSDSTPELFF. The CDR3 DNA reads as TGTGCCAGTAGTATGTCGGACAGCACCCCTGAACTGTTTTTT.

This clone was found once. The chain couples TRBV7-2 to TRBJ1-2, with 10 bases that match TRBD1. CDR3 length: 13 amino acids. Germline CDR1 reads SGHTA; CDR2 reads FQGNSA. Losses at the gene ends were 6 bases for V and 4 bases for J; bases not matched to a gene: 2. The CDR3 nucleotides are TGTGCCAGCAGACGGACAGGGGGCTATGGCTACACCTTC. This sequence encodes CASRRTGGYGYTF.

In its sample, this clone was seen once. This chain's CDR3 is CASPESSGLYLSNTQYF. In DNA, the CDR3 is TGTGCCAGCCCCGAAAGTTCCGGACTATACCTCAGTAATACGCAGTATTTT. This rearrangement joins TRBV2 to TRBJ2-3; D is perhaps TRBD2 (6 bases). Germline V gene lookup returns CDR1 SNHLY and CDR2 FYNNEI. This CDR3 contains 17 residues. Trimming took 8 bases from V and 7 from J, leaving 28 bases between them.

The rearrangement uses TRBV28 and TRBJ2-7; no reliable D call. The CDR3 spans 11 residues. Germline lookup yields CDR1 MDHEN and CDR2 SYDVKM. V dropped 5 bases and J dropped 3 bases, with 5 bases sitting between them. Written as DNA, the CDR3 is TGTGCCAGCAGTCCCCTCTACGAGCAGTACTTC. It is translated as CASSPLYEQYF.

The V gene is TRBV11-1, the J gene TRBJ2-3, with 9 positions matching TRBD1. Germline V gene lookup returns CDR1 SGHAT and CDR2 FQDESV (reference sequence). The CDR3 sequence is 16 residues long. V was clipped by 3 bases and J by 4 bases; unmatched bases: 8. The CDR3 reads CASSLGQGFGADTQYF. The CDR3 nucleotides are TGTGCCAGCAGCTTGGGACAGGGTTTCGGAGCAGATACGCAGTATTTT.

This rearrangement joins TRBV3-1 (or the pseudogene TRBV3-2) to TRBJ1-1; D is uncertain. CDR1 and CDR2 (germline): LGHDT, YNNKEL (reference sequence). This CDR3 region has 15 residues. Trimming cost V 1 base and J 1 base, with 10 bases left between them. The CDR3 nucleotides read TGTGCCAGCAGCCAAGTGGTCCTGGCGAACACTGAAGCTTTCTTT. Its translation is CASSQVVLANTEAFF.

This chain uses TRBV5-1 with TRBJ2-7; 11 bases line up with TRBD2. Germline lookup yields CDR1 SGHRS and CDR2 YFSETQ. This CDR3 has 14 residues. V was clipped by 6 bases and J by 6 bases; unmatched bases: 8. The CDR3 bases are TGCGCCAGCACCTTAGCGGGAGGGCAATTCGAGCAGTACTTC. It encodes CASTLAGGQFEQYF.

The V gene is TRBV5-1, the J gene TRBJ2-1, with 10 bases lining up with TRBD2. The CDR3 is 18 amino acids. Per germline, CDR1 SGHRS and CDR2 YFSETQ. J lost 5 bases, V lost 0 bases, and 11 bases had no gene match. As DNA, the CDR3 is TGCGCCAGCAGCTTGGAGGGGATAACTAGCGGGGTCCACAATGAGCAGTTCTTC. Translation gives CASSLEGITSGVHNEQFF.

This clone was counted once. J is TRBJ2-7 and V is TRBV5-4; a weak D match, TRBD1 (5 bases). V was cut by 5 bases and J by 0 bases, with 9 bases left in between. The germline V gene has CDR1 SGHNT and CDR2 YYREEE (reference sequence). This CDR3 region has 13 residues. In DNA, the CDR3 is TGTGCCAGCAGACCGGACAACTCCTACGAGCAGTACTTC. Its translation: CASRPDNSYEQYF.

This clone was counted once. V is TRBV28 and J is TRBJ1-1; no clear D. The germline CDR1 and CDR2 sequences are MDHEN and SYDVKM. V lost 3 bases to trimming and J lost 4 bases, with 15 bases between them. The CDR3 length is 15 residues. The DNA of the CDR3 is TGTGCCAGCAGTTTTAACGGTTTCCTAGTCACTGAAGCTTTCTTT. Translating gives CASSFNGFLVTEAFF.

This chain joins TRBV18 and TRBJ2-7; the D gene is possibly TRBD1 (5 bases). This CDR3 has 16 residues. The germline V and J ends were trimmed by 0 bases and 2 bases, with 14 bases remaining between them. The germline V gene has CDR1 KGHSH and CDR2 LQKENI. CDR3 sequence reads: CASSPPGVKGAYEQYF. The DNA of the CDR3 is TGTGCCAGCTCACCACCAGGGGTGAAGGGCGCCTACGAGCAGTACTTC.

The chain uses TRBV2 and TRBJ1-5; unclear D gene. The V gene's germline CDR1 is SNHLY and CDR2 FYNNEI. V was cut by 3 bases and J by 7 bases, with 10 bases left in between. The CDR3 is 13 amino acids. For the CDR3, the DNA is TGTGCCAGCAGTGAGGGCTATAAACAGCCCCAGCATTTT. This gives the protein CASSEGYKQPQHF.

The chain recombines TRBV28 with TRBJ2-2; D not certain. This CDR3 region has 17 residues. Germline V lookup: CDR1 MDHEN, CDR2 SYDVKM. Deletions cut 3 bases from V and 4 bases from J, with 18 bases between. CDR3 coding DNA: TGTGCCAGCAGTTTTCGCTCGGTAGTCGGGCGCACCGGGGAGCTGTTTTTT. Translation: CASSFRSVVGRTGELFF.

The V call is TRBV5-6, the J call TRBJ1-2; D uncertain. Germline V CDR1 and CDR2: SGHDT, YYEEEE. V was trimmed by 0 bases and J by 5 bases, leaving 20 bases between them. The CDR3 is 17 amino acids. The CDR3 nucleotides are TGTGCCAGCAGCTTGGAAGGGCGTCGAACCTTCAAATATGGCTACACCTTC. It translates to CASSLEGRRTFKYGYTF.

The chain carries TRBV19 and TRBJ1-6; D remains unclear. Trimming removed 6 bases from V and 6 bases from J, with 12 bases in between. Per the germline V gene, CDR1 is LNHDA and CDR2 is SQIVND (reference sequence). The CDR3 length is 14 residues. CDR3: CASRARQINSPLHF. The CDR3 bases are TGTGCCAGTAGAGCCCGGCAGATTAATTCACCCCTCCACTTT.

The chain combines TRBV19 with TRBJ1-3, with D possibly being TRBD1 (5 bases). The germline gives CDR1 LNHDA, CDR2 SQIVND (reference sequence). This CDR3 comprises 13 residues. Trimming stripped 10 bases from V and 2 bases from J, with 12 bases between. Here the CDR3 reads CATPSRAGNTIYF. CDR3 coding DNA: TGTGCCACCCCGTCCAGGGCTGGAAACACCATATATTTT.

V gene TRBV29-1 combines with J gene TRBJ2-1; the D is unclear. V gave up 5 bases and J gave up 5 bases, with 4 bases separating them. CDR1 SQVTM and CDR2 ANQGSEA come from the germline V gene. The CDR3 is 10 residues long. This CDR3 is CSVSNNEQFF. The CDR3 DNA follows: TGCAGCGTTTCCAACAATGAGCAGTTCTTC.

This chain links TRBV4-1 with TRBJ2-7; TRBD1 aligns across 9 bases. The CDR3 has 15 amino acids. The junction had 6 bases not matched to a gene; V was cut back by 4 bases and J by 2 bases. In germline, CDR1 is MGHRA, CDR2 YSYEKL. The CDR3 spells CASSPTGTGTYEQYF. The DNA of the CDR3 is TGCGCCAGCAGCCCAACCGGGACAGGGACCTACGAGCAGTACTTC.

A single count supports this clone. The chain recombines TRBV19 with TRBJ2-1, with TRBD1 matching over 7 bases. The CDR3 sequence is 16 residues long. V lost 5 bases, J lost 1 base, and 8 bases stayed unmatched. Germline CDR1 reads LNHDA; CDR2 reads SQIVND (reference sequence). The CDR3 is CASSARDSWSYNEQFF. CDR3 DNA: TGTGCCAGTAGTGCCAGGGACAGCTGGTCCTACAATGAGCAGTTCTTC.

In this sample, this clone turned up once. V and J are TRBV25-1 and TRBJ2-7; 12 nucleotides align to TRBD2. The CDR3 is 16 residues long. CDR1 is MGHDK and CDR2 is SYGVNS in the germline V gene. The V and J ends lost 7 bases and 3 bases, in that order; junction bases with no gene match: 10. CDR3 nucleotides: TGTGCCAGCAAAGGGGAGACTAGCGGGGGCTTCTACGAGCAGTACTTC. Protein: CASKGETSGGFYEQYF.

The V call is TRBV4-1, the J call TRBJ2-1; D is uncertain. Germline loops: CDR1 MGHRA, CDR2 YSYEKL. Trimming stripped 1 base from V and 0 bases from J, with 19 bases between. This CDR3 comprises 19 residues. The chain's CDR3 is CASSQGASRALSSYNEQFF. The CDR3 DNA is TGCGCCAGCAGCCAAGGGGCATCTAGGGCGCTTAGCTCCTACAATGAGCAGTTCTTC.

This rearrangement joins TRBV4-1 to TRBJ2-2, with D tentatively TRBD1 or TRBD2 (6 bases each). Trimming cost V 4 bases and J 5 bases, with 14 bases left between them. Germline loops: CDR1 MGHRA, CDR2 YSYEKL. The CDR3 is 15 residues long. CDR3 coding DNA: TGCGCCAGCAGCCGGCAAGGGGGGAAAACCGGGGAGCTGTTTTTT. It encodes CASSRQGGKTGELFF.

This clone came up once. The chain has TRBV30 and TRBJ2-1, with D hard to call. The length of the CDR3 is 12 residues. Germline V gene data show CDR1 as GTSNPN and CDR2 as SVGIG (reference sequence). Between the trimmed V and J ends, which lost 4 bases and 8 bases, there was a span of 12 bases. CDR3 in DNA: TGTGCCTGGATAGGGCAGGCCGATGAGCAGTTCTTC. It translates to CAWIGQADEQFF. The whole variable domain, filled in from reference TRBV30 and TRBJ2-1, reads SQTIHQWPATLVQPVGSPLSLECTVEGTSNPNLYWYRQAAGRGLQLLFYSVGIGQISSEVPQNLSASRPQDRQFILSSKKLLLSDSGFYLCAWIGQADEQFFGPGTRLTVL.

The chain uses TRBV9 and TRBJ2-3, with TRBD2 matching 11 bases. CDR3 length: 15 residues. In germline, CDR1 is SGDLS, CDR2 YYNGEE. With V trimmed by 6 bases and J by 2 bases, 5 bases remained unmatched. The CDR3 is CASTSGGSYTDTQYF. As DNA, the CDR3 is TGTGCCAGCACTAGCGGGGGGTCGTACACAGATACGCAGTATTTT.